The T cell receptor (beta chain) described here comes from a study of tumor and adjacent non-tumor tissue in lung cancer. Looking at the study overall: There were about 12 adenocarcinoma, a couple of squamous cell carcinoma and 1 small cell lung cancer cases. Aged roughly 30 to 85 years, patients included fewer than 11 men and roughly 5 women with stage I to III disease.

The template was RNA from unsorted bulk tissue. This non-tumor lung sample came from over 3 cm beyond the tumor edge. Between August and November 2014, newly diagnosed, chemotherapy-naive lung cancer patients underwent thoracic surgery in China. Whole-study findings and limits: Top 100 clones took a larger repertoire share in normal lung.

Three rounds of nested PCR, following a modified ARM-PCR protocol, produced the TCRbeta library. From the multiplex PCR reads, TCRdb called clonotypes with MiXCR, one entry per CDR3 protein. The sample carries some 70,000 distinct CDR3 sequences, nearly 70% recorded once. Details on this clonotype: What it binds is not known.

This CDR3 region has 12 residues. Germline assignment: CDR1 DFQATT and CDR2 SNEGSKA (reference sequence). V was shortened by 7 bases and J by 8 bases, with 15 bases between the two germline ends. What was sequenced was distant non-tumor lung tissue. The TCR originated in a woman between 45 and 65 years old with non-small cell lung cancer. V and J are TRBV20-1 and TRBJ2-1, with a tentative D call TRBD2 (6 bases). CDR3 DNA sequence: TGCAGTGTTTCTAGTACGGGGGATGAGCAGTTCTTC. It encodes CSVSSTGDEQFF.